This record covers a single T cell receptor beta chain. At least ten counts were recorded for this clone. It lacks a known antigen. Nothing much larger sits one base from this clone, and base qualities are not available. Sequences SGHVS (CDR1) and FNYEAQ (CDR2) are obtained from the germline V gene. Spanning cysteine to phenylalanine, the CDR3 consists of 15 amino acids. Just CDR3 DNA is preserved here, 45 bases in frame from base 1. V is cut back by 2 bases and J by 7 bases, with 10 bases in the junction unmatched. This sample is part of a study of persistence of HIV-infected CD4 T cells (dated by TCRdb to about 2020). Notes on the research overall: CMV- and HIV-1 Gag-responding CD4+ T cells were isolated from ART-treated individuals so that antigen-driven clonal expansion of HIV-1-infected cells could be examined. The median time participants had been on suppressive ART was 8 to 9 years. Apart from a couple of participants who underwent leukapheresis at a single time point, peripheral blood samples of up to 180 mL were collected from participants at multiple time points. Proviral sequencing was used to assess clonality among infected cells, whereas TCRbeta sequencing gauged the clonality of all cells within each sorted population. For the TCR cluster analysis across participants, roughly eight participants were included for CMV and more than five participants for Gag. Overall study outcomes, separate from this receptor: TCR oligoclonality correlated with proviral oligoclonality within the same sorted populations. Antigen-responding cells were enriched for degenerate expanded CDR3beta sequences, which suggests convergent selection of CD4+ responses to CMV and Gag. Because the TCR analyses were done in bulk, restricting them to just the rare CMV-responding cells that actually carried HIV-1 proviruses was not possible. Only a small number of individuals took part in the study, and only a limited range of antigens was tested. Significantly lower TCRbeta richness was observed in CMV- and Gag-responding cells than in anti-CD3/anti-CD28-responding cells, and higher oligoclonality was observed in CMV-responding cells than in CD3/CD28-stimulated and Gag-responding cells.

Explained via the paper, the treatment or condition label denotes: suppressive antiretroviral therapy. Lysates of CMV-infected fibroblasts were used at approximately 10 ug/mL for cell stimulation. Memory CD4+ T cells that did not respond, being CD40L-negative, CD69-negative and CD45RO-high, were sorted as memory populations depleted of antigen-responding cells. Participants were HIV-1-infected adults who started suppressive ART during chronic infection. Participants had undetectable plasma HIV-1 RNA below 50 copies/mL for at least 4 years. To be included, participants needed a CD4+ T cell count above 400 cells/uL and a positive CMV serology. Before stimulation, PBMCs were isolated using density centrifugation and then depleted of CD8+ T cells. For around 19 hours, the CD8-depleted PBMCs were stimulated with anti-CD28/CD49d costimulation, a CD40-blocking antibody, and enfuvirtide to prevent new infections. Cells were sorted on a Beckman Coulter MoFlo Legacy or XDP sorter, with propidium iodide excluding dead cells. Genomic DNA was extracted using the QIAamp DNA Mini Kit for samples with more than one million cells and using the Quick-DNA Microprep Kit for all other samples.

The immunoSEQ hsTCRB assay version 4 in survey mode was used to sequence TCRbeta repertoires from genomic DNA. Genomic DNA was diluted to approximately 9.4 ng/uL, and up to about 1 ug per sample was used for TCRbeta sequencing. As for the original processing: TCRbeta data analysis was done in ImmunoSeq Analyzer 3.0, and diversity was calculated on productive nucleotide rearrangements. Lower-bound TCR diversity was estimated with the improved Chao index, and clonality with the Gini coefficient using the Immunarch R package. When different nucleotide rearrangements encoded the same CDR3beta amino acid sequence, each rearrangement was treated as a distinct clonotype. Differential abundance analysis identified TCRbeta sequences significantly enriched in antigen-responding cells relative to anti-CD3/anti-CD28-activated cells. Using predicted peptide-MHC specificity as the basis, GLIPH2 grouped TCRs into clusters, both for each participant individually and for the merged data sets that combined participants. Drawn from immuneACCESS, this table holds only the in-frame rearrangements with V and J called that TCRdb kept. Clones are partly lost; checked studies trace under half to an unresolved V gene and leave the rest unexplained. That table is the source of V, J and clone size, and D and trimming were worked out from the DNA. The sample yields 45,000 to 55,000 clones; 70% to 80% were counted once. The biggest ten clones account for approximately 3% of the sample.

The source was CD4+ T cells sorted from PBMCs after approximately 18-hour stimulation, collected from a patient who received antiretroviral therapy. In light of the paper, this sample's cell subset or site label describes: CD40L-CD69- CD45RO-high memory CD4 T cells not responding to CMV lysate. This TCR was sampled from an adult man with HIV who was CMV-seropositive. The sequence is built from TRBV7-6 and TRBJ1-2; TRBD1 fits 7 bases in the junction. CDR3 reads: CASSLLGEGASGYTF. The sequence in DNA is TGTGCCAGCAGCTTACTCGGTGAGGGGGCAAGTGGCTACACCTTC.